This T cell receptor beta chain was identified in a study of PD-1 blockade in mismatch repair-deficient tumors. The CDR3 consists of 15 residues. From germline, CDR1 is SGDLS and CDR2 YYNGEE. Trimming removed 2 bases at V and 2 bases at J, with 11 bases between. Mismatch repair deficiency was confirmed in all patients, by PCR or immunohistochemistry. A few pembrolizumab responders had their TCRs sequenced. Profiled with immunoSEQ multiplex PCR; TCRdb holds only in-frame clones, not every one. The table records about 20,000 clones, just under 85% of them present only once. This rearrangement joins TRBV9 to TRBJ1-3; maybe TRBD1 (5 bases). Specimen: peripheral blood, collected 2 weeks after starting pembrolizumab. The clonotype was recovered from an adult with mismatch repair-deficient cancer. DNA for the CDR3: TGTGCCAGCAGCGTGGGGCATAGAACTGGAAACACCATATATTTT. This sequence encodes CASSVGHRTGNTIYF.